The 16 T cell receptor beta chains in this list originate from one sample, sequenced in a study of blood T cells in healthy people across ages. Alongside a J-beta primer mix, a sample-barcoded 5' primer served in a second PCR lasting 7 to 11 cycles. MiXCR, applied by TCRdb to the 5' RACE reads, yields one record per CDR3 protein. Among roughly 650,000 distinct CDR3 sequences listed, roughly 32% were seen once. The source material was blood. The receptors here all came from an elderly woman in good health.

The gene calls are TRBV7-9 and TRBJ2-1; possible D gene TRBD1, 6 bases. The CDR3 length is 13 residues. The germline V and J ends were trimmed by 2 bases and 9 bases, with 11 bases remaining between them. Germline CDR1 SEHNR, CDR2 FQNEAQ (reference sequence). CDR3 bases: TGTGCCAGCAGCTTACTACAAGGGGGTGAGCAGTTCTTC. Protein product: CASSLLQGGEQFF.

V and J are TRBV2 and TRBJ1-4; D call uncertain. The CDR3 totals 13 residues. The V gene's germline CDR1 is SNHLY and CDR2 FYNNEI. V dropped 6 bases and J dropped 8 bases, with 13 bases sitting between them. The CDR3 reads CASRDDYREKLFF. CDR3 bases: TGTGCCAGCAGGGATGATTATCGAGAAAAACTGTTTTTT.

Ten or more counts support this clonotype. This sequence joins TRBV6-6 and TRBJ2-3, with 9 bases aligning to TRBD1. Germline V gene data show CDR1 as MNHNY and CDR2 as SVGAGI (reference sequence). V trimming: 2 bases; J trimming: 7 bases; junction bases outside the gene matches: 4. The CDR3 extends over 14 amino acids. CDR3 sequence (DNA): TGTGCCAGCAGTTACGACAGGGGGACCTATACGCAGTATTTT. Encoded protein: CASSYDRGTYTQYF.

The table lists this clonotype with a few counts. The junction departs from the called germline gene at one end, perhaps through a read error. The rearrangement links TRBV3-1 to TRBJ1-4, with D tentatively TRBD1 (6 bases). In germline, CDR1 is LGHDT, CDR2 YNNKEL (reference sequence). The CDR3 contains 16 residues. The CDR3 here is CAGSLYRPGQGEKLFF. The CDR3 DNA follows: TGTGCCGGCAGCCTATACCGCCCGGGACAAGGCGAAAAACTGTTTTTT.

The chain has TRBV20-1 and TRBJ2-7; no clear D. The J call could be wrong; TRBJ2-5 is a better fit for the DNA end. The CDR3 extends over 12 amino acids. Germline lookup yields CDR1 DFQATT and CDR2 SNEGSKA (reference sequence). CDR3 bases: TGCAGTGCCCGTCCCAGCCAAGAGACCCAGTACTTC. Translated, it gives CSARPSQETQYF.

In this sample, this clonotype turned up a few times. A junction end diverges from the germline sequence, so it may reflect a read error. CDR3 in amino acids: CASGLQGYEQYF. The CDR3 bases are TGTGCCAGCGGCTTACAGGGTTACGAGCAGTACTTC. The chain carries TRBV7-9 and TRBJ2-7; D is possibly TRBD1 (6 bases). There are 12 residues in the CDR3. CDR1 is SEHNR and CDR2 is FQNEAQ in the germline V gene (reference sequence). The full variable domain, with the rest looked up from reference TRBV7-9 and TRBJ2-7, is DTGVSQNPRHKITKRGQNVTFRCDPISEHNRLYWYRQTLGQGPEFLTYFQNEAQLEKSRLLSDRFSAERPKGSFSTLEIQRTEQGDSAMYLCASGLQGYEQYFGPGTRLTVT.

This clonotype was counted many times. A much more abundant neighbour one base away suggests this may be a read error. The chain combines TRBV7-9 with TRBJ2-5; maybe TRBD1 (6 bases). This CDR3 has 15 residues. V dropped 5 bases and J dropped 1 base, with 14 bases sitting between them. The germline gives CDR1 SEHNR, CDR2 FQNEAQ (reference sequence). CDR3 DNA: TGTGCCAGCAGCCAAGGGGGAAGCAGCCAAGAGACCCAGTACTTC. Protein sequence: CASSQGGSSQETQYF.

This clonotype was detected ten times or more. The rearrangement joins TRBV29-1 to TRBJ2-5; D is ambiguous. The V end was cut by 2 bases, the J end by 3 bases, with 7 bases between. Germline V gives CDR1 SQVTM, CDR2 ANQGSEA. The CDR3 runs 12 residues. CDR3 nucleotide sequence: TGCAGCGTTGAAAGGACGAAAGAGACCCAGTACTTC. This gives the protein CSVERTKETQYF.

The V gene is TRBV11-1, the J gene TRBJ2-1, with D possibly matching TRBD1 (5 bases). The ends were cut back, 4 bases at V and 1 base at J, with 11 bases in the middle. The germline V gene encodes CDR1 SGHAT and CDR2 FQDESV (reference sequence). The CDR3 has 15 residues. CDR3: CASSSLPGSYNEQFF. The CDR3 DNA reads TGTGCCAGCAGCTCCCTCCCAGGGTCCTACAATGAGCAGTTCTTC.

CDR3 sequence (DNA): TGCAGTGCTACCGACAGGTTAAGCCGGTACTTC. Protein product: CSATDRLSRYF. This rearrangement joins TRBV20-1 to TRBJ2-4; TRBD1 might be the D (6 bases). CDR3 length: 11 residues. Germline V gives CDR1 DFQATT, CDR2 SNEGSKA (reference sequence). V was shortened by 4 bases and J by 15 bases, with 16 bases between the two germline ends.

This clonotype was counted only a few times. A much larger clone differs by one base, so this may be a read error. J is TRBJ2-1 and V is TRBV4-1; 9 nucleotides match TRBD2. Germline values: CDR1 MGHRA, CDR2 YSYEKL. Trimming cost V 0 bases and J 8 bases; bases outside gene matches: 11. The CDR3 spans 17 residues. DNA for the CDR3: TGCGCCAGCAGCCAAGATGTAGCGGGGGCCCTTTGGGATGAGCAGTTCTTC. Translated, it gives CASSQDVAGALWDEQFF.

The rearrangement links TRBV30 to TRBJ2-3; TRBD1 aligns across 7 bases. The V gene's germline CDR1 is GTSNPN and CDR2 SVGIG (reference sequence). V dropped 0 bases and J dropped 2; count of bases not matched to a gene: 5. The CDR3 has 15 residues. The CDR3 sequence: CAWSVPGQTTDTQYF. The CDR3 nucleotides are TGTGCCTGGAGTGTACCGGGACAGACCACAGATACGCAGTATTTT.

This clonotype has a count of ten or more. The CDR3 here is CASSTPGPRNTEAFF. The CDR3 region has the DNA TGTGCCAGCAGCACTCCGGGACCCCGGAACACTGAAGCTTTCTTT. The chain has TRBV7-2 and TRBJ1-1, with D possibly TRBD1 on 5 matching bases. The CDR3 has 15 amino acids. Trimming stripped 5 bases from V and 1 base from J, with 14 bases between. Germline V gene data show CDR1 as SGHTA and CDR2 as FQGNSA.

This chain uses TRBV6-1 with TRBJ2-7; 11 bases agree with TRBD1. CDR1 and CDR2 (germline): MNHNS, SASEGT. V lost 6 bases to trimming and J lost 5 bases; unmatched junction nucleotides: 6. The CDR3 length is 14 residues. CDR3 nucleotides: TGTGCCAGCAGCCGGGACAGGGGGTTAGACGAGCAGTACTTC. Translation gives CASSRDRGLDEQYF.

This clonotype has a count of ten or more. The V and J genes are TRBV9 and TRBJ2-1, with 7 positions matching TRBD1. V dropped 0 bases and J dropped 6; count of bases not matched to a gene: 12. The CDR3 extends over 17 amino acids. Germline CDR1 reads SGDLS; CDR2 reads YYNGEE. In nucleotides, the CDR3 is TGTGCCAGCAGCGTAGACCCCCCGGGACAGACTTCCAATGAGCAGTTCTTC. This translates into CASSVDPPGQTSNEQFF.

This clonotype was observed a few times. The rearrangement links TRBV5-1 to TRBJ2-7, with D maybe TRBD1 (6 bases). The CDR3 has 16 amino acids. Germline values: CDR1 SGHRS, CDR2 YFSETQ. V lost 0 bases, J lost 6 bases, and 19 bases lay in between. The CDR3 region is CASSLGSLRGQREQYF. Written as DNA, the CDR3 is TGCGCCAGCAGCTTGGGTAGCCTTCGAGGACAGCGCGAGCAGTACTTC.